This is a list of T cell receptor beta chains from one sample in a study of beta chain features in type 1 diabetes. Produced via immunoSEQ multiplex PCR; TCRdb's table is partial and in-frame only. The sample includes about 140,000 clones, 13% of them seen just once. The material sequenced was central memory CD4+ T cells from blood. The source is a man aged 18-30 years with type 1 diabetes. Both conserved end residues are part of each CDR3.

j_gene: TRBJ1-1
v_gene: TRBV7-2
len: 15
CDR3aa: CASSPGVGRNTEAFF

j_gene: TRBJ1-1
v_gene: TRBV5-1
len: 14
CDR3aa: CASSPTAPGTEAFF

j_gene: TRBJ2-5
v_gene: TRBV30
len: 15
CDR3aa: CARNTGTGGEETQYF

j_gene: TRBJ1-1
v_gene: TRBV6-5
len: 14
CDR3aa: CATTMTGGVAEAFF

j_gene: TRBJ1-3
v_gene: TRBV29-1
len: 13
CDR3aa: CSVDGSIGNTIYF

j_gene: TRBJ2-7
v_gene: TRBV5-1
len: 12
CDR3aa: CASRRDMGEQYF

j_gene: TRBJ1-2
v_gene: TRBV30
len: 17
CDR3aa: CAWSVSGKGTGNYGYTF

j_gene: TRBJ2-1
v_gene: TRBV11-3
len: 11
CDR3aa: CASSLGPEQFF

j_gene: TRBJ2-3
v_gene: TRBV19
len: 14
CDR3aa: CASSRQTTTDTQYF

j_gene: TRBJ1-1
v_gene: TRBV29-1
len: 14
CDR3aa: CSVENNVLNTEAFF

j_gene: TRBJ2-4
v_gene: TRBV25-1
len: 16
CDR3aa: CASSEIGQSLENIQYF

j_gene: TRBJ2-5
v_gene: TRBV19
len: 15
CDR3aa: CASSIWDSRQETQYF

j_gene: TRBJ2-2
v_gene: TRBV30
len: 18
CDR3aa: CAWSLTFNRGLNTGELFF

j_gene: TRBJ2-2
v_gene: TRBV25-1
len: 14
CDR3aa: CASSEYESTGELFF

j_gene: TRBJ2-1
v_gene: TRBV7-9
len: 15
CDR3aa: CASSLQGASYNEQFF

j_gene: TRBJ2-7
v_gene: TRBV11-2
len: 14
CDR3aa: CASRGGTASYEQYF

j_gene: TRBJ2-1
v_gene: TRBV29-1
len: 15
CDR3aa: CSVDSGPSSYNEQFF

j_gene: TRBJ2-5
v_gene: TRBV5-1
len: 14
CDR3aa: CASSLVQGAETQYF

j_gene: TRBJ2-1
v_gene: TRBV2
len: 15
CDR3aa: CASSWAASGGREQFF

j_gene: TRBJ2-3
v_gene: TRBV5-1
len: 14
CDR3aa: CASSLEATAYTQYF

j_gene: TRBJ2-3
v_gene: TRBV6-6
len: 14
CDR3aa: CASSPHSGSDTQYF

j_gene: TRBJ2-7
v_gene: TRBV7-9
len: 13
CDR3aa: CASSLRQNYEQYF

j_gene: TRBJ1-4
v_gene: TRBV30
len: 13
CDR3aa: CAWKGQPNEKLFF

j_gene: TRBJ2-7
v_gene: TRBV14
len: 16
CDR3aa: CASSQEFAAGPYEQYF

j_gene: TRBJ2-5
v_gene: TRBV30
len: 13
CDR3aa: CAWGAAGGETQYF

j_gene: TRBJ1-1
v_gene: TRBV2
len: 12
CDR3aa: CASRWDTGEAFF

j_gene: TRBJ1-3
v_gene: TRBV15
len: 14
CDR3aa: CATSRDRTGRSIYF

j_gene: TRBJ2-1
v_gene: TRBV11-1
len: 18
CDR3aa: CASSSPGGGGRSYNEQFF

j_gene: TRBJ2-7
v_gene: TRBV13
len: 14
CDR3aa: CASSLGDESYEQYF

j_gene: TRBJ2-7
v_gene: TRBV10-3
len: 14
CDR3aa: CAIRGTTGPYEQYF

j_gene: TRBJ2-1
v_gene: TRBV2
len: 14
CDR3aa: CASSEFRLGDEQFF

j_gene: TRBJ1-2
v_gene: TRBV7-9
len: 15
CDR3aa: CASSSQGVANYGYTF

j_gene: TRBJ1-5
v_gene: TRBV5-4
len: 15
CDR3aa: CASSLQGAQNQPQHF

j_gene: TRBJ1-2
v_gene: TRBV4-1
len: 13
CDR3aa: CASHRGTGYGYTF

j_gene: TRBJ2-2
v_gene: TRBV7-7
len: 16
CDR3aa: CASSPWAGLNTGELFF

j_gene: TRBJ2-3
v_gene: TRBV7-6
len: 16
CDR3aa: CASSPYDRVSTDTQYF

j_gene: TRBJ2-5
v_gene: TRBV18
len: 11
CDR3aa: CASSPLALQYF

j_gene: TRBJ1-2
v_gene: TRBV6-5
len: 12
CDR3aa: CASYTGNYGYTF

j_gene: TRBJ1-2
v_gene: TRBV6-6
len: 15
CDR3aa: CASSYPQGTNYGYTF

j_gene: TRBJ1-5
v_gene: TRBV28
len: 13
CDR3aa: CASSLSGVRPQHF

j_gene: TRBJ2-7
v_gene: TRBV19
len: 16
CDR3aa: CASSIPPGQGTEEQYF

j_gene: TRBJ1-1
v_gene: TRBV10-3
len: 13
CDR3aa: CAINGAENTEAFF